This record looks at one TCR beta chain sequence and its context. There are a few counts of this clonotype. The specificity of this receptor is unknown. The input lacks base qualities; no much larger clone sits a single base away. The entry originates in a study of naive and memory T cell subsets (dated by TCRdb to about 2017). Background for the entire study: In the figure summarizing the skin biopsy and whole blood samples, ten or so blood donors, 7 tuberculin skin test biopsies and 3 saline control biopsies were reported. PCR2 was typically a SYBR Green qPCR stopped at a set threshold; low-input samples could instead use end-point PCR (approximately 6 cycles).

Library preparation used 5' RACE. The ligated cDNA was amplified in four rounds of PCR with nested alpha and beta constant region primers together with the SP2 primer. For the blood and skin samples, TCR RNA was reverse transcribed with SuperScript IV using primers for the alpha and beta constant regions. An oligonucleotide carrying the Illumina SP2 primer and a UMI was ligated to the 3' end of the cDNA by means of T4 RNA ligase 1. To prevent hairpin formation, the 12-nucleotide UMI was made up of two random hexamers with an eight-base spacer between them. From the second PCR onward, the TCR alpha and beta chain libraries were handled separately, and dual indexing was used for multiplexing. After pooling, the indexed libraries were analyzed by capillary electrophoresis and sequenced on either an Illumina MiSeq or NextSeq. Libraries were spiked with PhiX DNA at roughly 5-7% so that base diversity was increased and cluster recognition was improved. The original methods were these. Demultiplexor took UMIs from read 2, joined the UMIs to the TCR sequence from read 1, and separated reads according to sample indices. Decombinator identified V and J genes and V-J junctions and gave each TCR a five-part identifier that included V and J deletions. Collapsinator relied on UMIs to correct both sequencing errors and PCR amplification heterogeneity, producing a UMI-based abundance for each TCR. CDR3Translator turned identifiers into nucleotide sequence, translated that sequence into amino acids, and pulled out CDR3 regions based on terminal motifs. Error-corrected counts of alpha and beta TCRs from blood and skin were compared after being normalized to the amount of input RNA. Using fastp at Q25 and MiXCR, TCRdb reprocessed the public reads and kept productive beta chains. All rows with the same CDR3 protein become a single entry with the most common DNA and genes. TCRdb, not the authors, supplied the V and J calls. Present in this sample are about 59,000 distinct CDR3 sequences, less than 10% of which were seen just once. Approximately 21% of the sample rests with the top ten.

The germline V gene (reference sequence) yields DFQATT for CDR1 and SNEGSKA for CDR2. The junction shows trimming of 5 bases on V and 5 bases on J, and the gene matches do not reach 9 bases of it. There are 14 amino acids in the CDR3, from cysteine to phenylalanine inclusive. CDR3 DNA only is kept here, 42 bases in frame from base 1. Using 3' ligation of a UMI-containing oligonucleotide to TCR cDNA, the study laid out a robust and sensitive protocol to amplify, sequence and analyze TCRs. Whole blood analysis involved drawing under 3 ml of peripheral blood from adult healthy volunteers into Tempus tubes and then extracting RNA following the manufacturer's instructions. Total RNA was treated with RQ1 DNase, without cell sorting, prior to reverse transcription, with an input of roughly 1 to 1,100 ng being targeted. Libraries were prepared from skin biopsies and whole blood so that pipeline robustness could be tested in samples in which T cells form a minority population.

Study-wide findings and limitations: The RNA-based method was acknowledged as potentially sensitive to TCR transcript changes with T cell activation and differentiation.

The sequence joins TRBV20-1 to TRBJ1-1; TRBD1 fits 9 bases in the junction. This TCR was sampled from a female donor in good health. DNA sequence: TGCAGTGCTTTCGACGGACAGGGGTGGACTGAAGCTTTCTTT. This encodes CSAFDGQGWTEAFF.